These 31 T cell receptor beta chains were sequenced from one sample in a study of cytomegalovirus exposure and HLA in healthy donors. Both 60 Vbeta primers and 13 Jbeta primers went into the PCR. This table comes from immunoSEQ multiplex PCR, and its TCRdb copy is limited to in-frame clones, with some not included. The repertoire has approximately 97,000 clones, around 81% of them found once; the top ten carry under 5.5%. Sequenced material: PBMCs. Every receptor here comes from a man aged 40-49 years in good health and CMV-seropositive.

The chain employs TRBV19 and TRBJ1-4; 9 bases fit TRBD1. Trimming took 5 bases from V and 10 from J; bases not matched to a gene: 11. The CDR3 totals 15 residues. From germline, CDR1 is LNHDA and CDR2 SQIVND (reference sequence). This chain's CDR3 is CASSGDRARLGKLFF. CDR3 in DNA: TGTGCCAGTAGTGGGGACAGGGCGAGACTTGGAAAACTGTTTTTT. Looking up the rest from reference TRBV19 and TRBJ1-4 gives the full variable domain: DGGITQSPKYLFRKEGQNVTLSCEQNLNHDAMYWYRQDPGQGLRLIYYSQIVNDFQKGDIAEGYSVSREKKESFPLTVTSAQKNPTAFYLCASSGDRARLGKLFFGSGTQLSVL.

This clone was counted a few times. The chain joins TRBV11-2 to TRBJ2-1; 8 bases match TRBD1. The junction had 11 bases not matched to a gene; V was cut back by 1 base and J by 9 bases. The CDR3 has 16 residues. The germline V gene has CDR1 SGHAT and CDR2 FQNNGV. CDR3 region: CASSLGAGAGGVEQFF. CDR3 bases: TGTGCCAGCAGCTTAGGTGCCGGGGCAGGGGGCGTTGAGCAGTTCTTC.

This chain uses TRBV7-2 with TRBJ2-1; 10 nucleotides agree with TRBD2. Germline-derived CDR1 and CDR2 are SGHTA and FQGNSA. Trimming took 8 bases from V and 3 from J; bases not matched to a gene: 10. The CDR3 runs 16 residues. The CDR3 here is CASGGGLAEIYNEQFF. CDR3 coding DNA: TGTGCCAGCGGGGGTGGACTAGCGGAGATCTACAATGAGCAGTTCTTC.

The V call is TRBV4-1, the J call TRBJ2-7; D possibly corresponds to TRBD2 (5 bases). The CDR3 is made up of 13 amino acids. Germline CDR1 and CDR2: MGHRA and YSYEKL. The V gene lost 0 bases and the J gene lost 3 bases, with 6 bases spanning the gap. The CDR3, as DNA: TGCGCCAGCAGCCAAGAACGGGGCTACGAGCAGTACTTC. Its translation: CASSQERGYEQYF.

The chain links TRBV6-5 to TRBJ1-4; a possible D gene is TRBD1 (5 bases). CDR3 length equals 15 residues. Germline CDR1 MNHEY, CDR2 SVGAGI. V shed 2 bases and J shed 7 bases, with 14 bases lying between them. This CDR3 is CASSYEAGLVEKLFF. CDR3 bases: TGTGCCAGCAGTTACGAGGCAGGGCTAGTTGAAAAACTGTTTTTT.

The CDR3, as DNA: TGCGCCAGCAGCTTGGGGGGGACTAGCGGGAGTGATGAGCAGTTCTTC. Translated, it gives CASSLGGTSGSDEQFF. This rearrangement joins TRBV5-1 to TRBJ2-1; 14 bases match TRBD2. Losses at the gene ends were 0 bases for V and 8 bases for J; bases not matched to a gene: 4. Looked up from germline, CDR1 is SGHRS and CDR2 is YFSETQ. CDR3 length equals 16 residues.

The V call is TRBV5-8, the J call TRBJ2-2, with D possibly matching TRBD2 (6 bases). Germline V gene sequence: CDR1 SGHTS, CDR2 YDEGEE. Trimming removed 7 bases at V and 4 bases at J, with 20 bases between. The CDR3 is 16 residues long. The CDR3 DNA reads TGTGCCAGCGGAAAGGCAACTAGCTCAGGCACCGGGGAGCTGTTTTTT. Protein: CASGKATSSGTGELFF.

V gene TRBV19 combines with J gene TRBJ1-1; 8 nucleotides align to TRBD1. The length of the CDR3 is 16 residues. Looked up from germline, CDR1 is LNHDA and CDR2 is SQIVND (reference sequence). The V gene end was trimmed by 7 bases and the J gene end by 3 bases; junction bases not matched to a gene: 13. This chain's CDR3 is CASTPKRTGWDTEAFF. CDR3 bases: TGTGCCAGTACTCCGAAGAGGACAGGGTGGGACACTGAAGCTTTCTTT.

The chain carries TRBV7-9 and TRBJ2-3; 10 bases align to TRBD2. V trimming: 5 bases; J trimming: 0 bases; junction bases outside the gene matches: 5. The CDR3 covers 16 residues. CDR1 and CDR2 from the germline V gene are SEHNR and FQNEAQ (reference sequence). The CDR3 reads CASSQSSGGSTDTQYF. The CDR3 coding sequence is TGTGCCAGCAGCCAATCTAGCGGGGGTAGCACAGATACGCAGTATTTT.

As regards this clone: One end of the junction does not line up with germline, which may come from a read error. Other nucleotide sequences from this sample produce the same CDR3. The chain combines TRBV19 with TRBJ1-6, with TRBD1 matching over 10 bases. This CDR3 is 20 amino acids long. The V gene's germline CDR1 is LNHDA and CDR2 SQIVND (reference sequence). The CDR3 loop is CASSITARTGGSSYNSPLHF. The CDR3 DNA sequence: TGTGCCAGTAGTATTACGGCCCGGACAGGGGGTAGCTCCTATAATTCACCCCTCCACTTC.

CDR3 loop: CASSQRTGATRKLFF. The CDR3 coding sequence is TGCGCCAGCAGCCAACGGACAGGGGCTACGAGAAAACTGTTTTTT. V is TRBV4-1 and J is TRBJ1-4, with 9 bases lining up with TRBD1. The CDR3 has 15 amino acids. The J segment lost 10 bases and the V segment lost 2 bases, leaving 8 bases of the junction unmatched. CDR1 MGHRA and CDR2 YSYEKL come from the germline V gene.

The table lists this clone with a few counts. The V call is TRBV6-1, the J call TRBJ2-7, with 12 bases identical to TRBD2. CDR1 is MNHNS and CDR2 is SASEGT in the germline V gene. CDR3 length: 16 amino acids. The trim removed 3 bases at V and 0 bases at J, leaving 3 bases unmatched. The CDR3 nucleotides are TGTGCCAGCAGTGACCGACTAGCGGGAGACTCCTACGAGCAGTACTTC. Translated, it gives CASSDRLAGDSYEQYF.

Notes on this clone: The same CDR3 arises from other DNA sequences in this sample as well. The chain recombines TRBV7-9 with TRBJ1-3; 8 bases fit TRBD1. Germline CDR1 SEHNR, CDR2 FQNEAQ (reference sequence). CDR3 length: 15 amino acids. The ends lost 5 bases at V and 0 bases at J; junction bases unmatched: 3. CDR3 DNA: TGTGCCAGCAGCCCTCAGGGGGCCTCTGGAAACACCATATATTTT. The encoded protein is CASSPQGASGNTIYF. The entire variable domain, with the rest obtained from reference TRBV7-9 and TRBJ1-3, is as follows: DTGVSQNPRHKITKRGQNVTFRCDPISEHNRLYWYRQTLGQGPEFLTYFQNEAQLEKSRLLSDRFSAERPKGSFSTLEIQRTEQGDSAMYLCASSPQGASGNTIYFGEGSWLTVV.

This chain joins TRBV28 and TRBJ2-7; TRBD2 agrees at 14 bases. With 10 bases clipped from V and 0 bases from J, the junction kept 17 bases outside the gene matches. Germline CDR1 and CDR2: MDHEN and SYDVKM. CDR3 length: 19 amino acids. CDR3 loop: CATDRGLTSGRASSYEQYF. In nucleotides, the CDR3 is TGTGCCACAGACAGGGGGCTGACTAGCGGGAGGGCCAGCTCCTACGAGCAGTACTTC.

The chain uses TRBV11-2 and TRBJ1-2; 7 bases are shared with TRBD1. The germline CDR1 and CDR2 sequences are SGHAT and FQNNGV. The trim removed 5 bases at V and 5 bases at J, leaving 8 bases unmatched. The CDR3 spans 14 residues. The CDR3 DNA reads as TGTGCCAGCAGCCGTTCGACAGGGCTTTATGGCTACACCTTC. Protein sequence: CASSRSTGLYGYTF.

This clone was counted once. The chain combines TRBV19 with TRBJ2-1, with TRBD1 matching 7 bases. J gave up 0 bases and V 10 bases, and 9 bases lay outside the gene matches. Germline CDR1 and CDR2: LNHDA and SQIVND (reference sequence). The CDR3 is made up of 15 amino acids. In nucleotides, the CDR3 is TGTGCCACGCGTCGTGGGGACAGCTCCTACAATGAGCAGTTCTTC. It yields the protein CATRRGDSSYNEQFF.

The rearrangement uses TRBV30 and TRBJ1-2; 9 bases fit TRBD1. Germline CDR1 and CDR2: GTSNPN and SVGIG (reference sequence). Trimming removed 7 bases from V and 8 bases from J; junction bases left unmatched: 11. There are 13 residues in the CDR3. The CDR3 reads CAFSGTGIEGYTF. DNA of the CDR3: TGTGCCTTCTCCGGGACAGGGATCGAGGGCTACACCTTC.

This clone was picked up a small number of times. The gene calls are TRBV5-6 and TRBJ2-3; no clear D. V shed 1 base and J shed 4 bases, with 13 bases lying between them. The CDR3 is 15 residues long. Germline loops: CDR1 SGHDT, CDR2 YYEEEE. This CDR3 is CASSLYFRGPDTQYF. The CDR3 nucleotides read TGTGCCAGCAGCTTGTACTTTAGAGGCCCAGATACGCAGTATTTT.

The chain couples TRBV6-1 to TRBJ1-2; the D is unclear. The germline gives CDR1 MNHNS, CDR2 SASEGT. The length of the CDR3 is 12 residues. Trimming stripped 4 bases from V and 4 bases from J, with 7 bases between. The chain's CDR3 is CASSVESYGYTF. CDR3 nucleotides: TGTGCCAGCAGTGTGGAGAGCTATGGCTACACCTTC.

The gene calls are TRBV29-1 and TRBJ1-2; weak D call: TRBD1 (5 bases). Per germline, CDR1 SQVTM and CDR2 ANQGSEA. Trimming removed 5 bases from V and 2 bases from J, with 6 bases in between. There are 11 residues in the CDR3. CDR3 in amino acids: CSVRGNYGYTF. CDR3 nucleotides: TGCAGCGTTCGGGGGAACTATGGCTACACCTTC. The variable domain in full, completed from reference TRBV29-1 and TRBJ1-2, reads SAVISQKPSRDICQRGTSLTIQCQVDSQVTMMFWYRQQPGQSLTLIATANQGSEATYESGFVIDKFPISRPNLTFSTLTVSNMSPEDSSIYLCSVRGNYGYTFGSGTRLTVV.

The chain has TRBV18 and TRBJ2-7; D might be TRBD2 (5 bases). V lost 5 bases to trimming and J lost 0 bases, with 8 bases between them. Per the germline V gene, CDR1 is KGHSH and CDR2 is LQKENI. The CDR3 has 13 residues. CDR3 bases: TGTGCCAGCTCAAAGGAGGACTCCTACGAGCAGTACTTC. Protein product: CASSKEDSYEQYF.

In the case of this clone: A read error may produce the germline difference seen at one junction end. Other DNA sequences in the same sample also yield this CDR3. V and J are TRBV5-1 and TRBJ2-7; D not resolved. This CDR3 has 14 residues. Germline CDR1 is SGHRS and CDR2 is YFSETQ. The CDR3 spells CASSLETGTYEQYF. DNA for the CDR3: TGCGCCAGTAGCTTGGAGACGGGTACCTACGAGCAGTACTTC.

The chain carries TRBV30 and TRBJ1-1; possibly TRBD1 for D (6 bases). The CDR3 has 13 residues. Trimming took off 1 base at V and 5 bases at J, with 11 bases between the two ends. From germline, CDR1 is GTSNPN and CDR2 SVGIG (reference sequence). CDR3 in amino acids: CAWSGGRGTEAFF. The CDR3 region has the DNA TGTGCCTGGAGTGGGGGGCGCGGGACTGAAGCTTTCTTT.

The rearrangement uses TRBV7-8 and TRBJ2-7; no clear D gene. V was shortened by 2 bases and J by 0 bases, with 8 bases between the two germline ends. The CDR3 length is 14 residues. The germline V gene has CDR1 SGHVS and CDR2 FQNEAQ. CDR3 region: CASSLPKSSYEQYF. CDR3 nucleotides: TGTGCCAGCAGCTTACCCAAGAGCTCCTACGAGCAGTACTTC.

This clone was counted only a few times. The chain combines TRBV27 with TRBJ1-5; 10 bases are shared with TRBD1. Looked up from germline, CDR1 is MNHEY and CDR2 is SMNVEV (reference sequence). The CDR3 consists of 15 residues. J was trimmed by 4 bases and V by 6 bases; bases with no gene match: 6. CDR3: CASRSGTGDNQPQHF. CDR3 coding DNA: TGTGCCAGCAGATCCGGGACAGGGGATAATCAGCCCCAGCATTTT.

CDR3 DNA sequence: TGTGCCAGCAGCTTTGGGGCTAGCGGGAGTGGCTACGAGCAGTACTTC. This sequence encodes CASSFGASGSGYEQYF. The chain couples TRBV5-5 to TRBJ2-7; 10 bases are a match to TRBD2. Per the germline V gene, CDR1 is SGHKS and CDR2 is YYEKEE (reference sequence). CDR3 length equals 16 residues. V shed 2 bases, J shed 3 bases, and the junction held 8 bases outside the gene matches.

This chain connects TRBV5-6 to TRBJ2-3; TRBD2 might be the D (5 bases). Germline values: CDR1 SGHDT, CDR2 YYEEEE. The CDR3 has 14 residues. V shed 4 bases and J shed 4 bases, with 13 bases lying between them. The CDR3 DNA is TGTGCCAGCAGCCGGAGGCTAGACGCAGATACGCAGTATTTT. Translation gives CASSRRLDADTQYF.

The rearrangement links TRBV6-5 to TRBJ2-7, with TRBD1 matching over 7 bases. Germline V gene sequence: CDR1 MNHEY, CDR2 SVGAGI. The V and J ends lost 6 bases and 4 bases, in that order; junction bases with no gene match: 3. The CDR3 runs 12 residues. CDR3 nucleotides: TGTGCCAGCAGCCCACAGGGGTACGAGCAGTACTTC. This codes for CASSPQGYEQYF.

CDR3 bases: TGTGCCAGCTCCGCCGCTAGCGGGGCCAACAATGAGCAGTTCTTC. Protein product: CASSAASGANNEQFF. This rearrangement joins TRBV7-2 to TRBJ2-1; 9 bases align to TRBD2. Losses at the gene ends were 8 bases for V and 5 bases for J; bases not matched to a gene: 10. CDR1 and CDR2 from the germline V gene are SGHTA and FQGNSA. This CDR3 spans 15 amino acids.

The chain combines TRBV11-2 with TRBJ1-1; 9 bases align to TRBD1. The ends lost 5 bases at V and 3 bases at J; junction bases unmatched: 4. The CDR3 spans 14 residues. Looked up from germline, CDR1 is SGHAT and CDR2 is FQNNGV. CDR3 DNA sequence: TGTGCCAGCAGCCCCGGACAGGGGTACACTGAAGCTTTCTTT. This codes for CASSPGQGYTEAFF.

The chain couples TRBV6-5 to TRBJ1-6, with a possible D match to TRBD1 (6 bases). The V gene lost 0 bases and the J gene lost 6 bases, with 9 bases spanning the gap. Germline CDR1 and CDR2: MNHEY and SVGAGI. The CDR3 totals 15 residues. The CDR3 region has the DNA TGTGCCAGCAGTTACTCGTGGGGGCTTAATTCACCCCTCCACTTT. The encoded protein is CASSYSWGLNSPLHF.